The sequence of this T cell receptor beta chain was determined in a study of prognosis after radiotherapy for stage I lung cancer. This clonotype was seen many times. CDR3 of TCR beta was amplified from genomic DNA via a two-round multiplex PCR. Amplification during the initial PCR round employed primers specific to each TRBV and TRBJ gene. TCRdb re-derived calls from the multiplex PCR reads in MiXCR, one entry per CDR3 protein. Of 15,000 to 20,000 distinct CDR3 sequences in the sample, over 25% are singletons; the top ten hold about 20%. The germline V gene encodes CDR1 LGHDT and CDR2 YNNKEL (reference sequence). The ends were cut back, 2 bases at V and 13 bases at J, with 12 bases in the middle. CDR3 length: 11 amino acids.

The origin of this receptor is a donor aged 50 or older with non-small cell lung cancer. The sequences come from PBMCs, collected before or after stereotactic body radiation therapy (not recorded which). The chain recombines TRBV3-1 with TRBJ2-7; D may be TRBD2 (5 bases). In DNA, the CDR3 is TGTGCCAGCAGCCAACGTGGAGGATTCTACTTC. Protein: CASSQRGGFYF.